This T cell receptor (beta chain) was documented in a study of OX40 agonist ivuxolimab in advanced cancers. Study context: As their treatment, patients were administered ivuxolimab, an agonistic anti-OX40 (CD134) antibody. Earlier treatment with anti-PD-1, anti-PD-L1 or anti-CTLA-4 was permitted, and under 50% had received some. Overall study findings and caveats: More expanded clones were found, on average, in CD8+ than in CD4+ T cells.

Sequencing used immunoSEQ multiplex PCR; TCRdb keeps in-frame clones, though not all of them. This table holds tens of thousands of clones, 80% to 90% found once. On this clone: The antigen is undetermined.

The sequence was collected from an adult with an advanced solid tumor such as melanoma, head and neck, liver or kidney cancer. Sequenced here: CD4+ or CD8+ T cells sorted from blood, sampled in a trial of the OX40 agonist ivuxolimab.

CDR3 DNA: TGTGCCAGCAGCTTAGTTAGCGGGAGATCCCAAGAGACCCAGTACTTC. Protein product: CASSLVSGRSQETQYF. The chain links TRBV11-2 to TRBJ2-5; TRBD2 aligns across 9 bases. V was clipped by 1 base and J by 1 base; unmatched bases: 4. The CDR3 covers 16 residues. Germline loops: CDR1 SGHAT, CDR2 FQNNGV.